A selection of T cell receptor beta chains follows, all from one sample in a study of CD8 T cells in Susac syndrome. Each CDR3 protein gets one entry after TCRdb re-called the immunoSEQ multiplex PCR reads with MiXCR. The profile covers 400,000 to 550,000 distinct CDR3 sequences, with more than 80% appearing a single time and approximately 0.11% taken by the ten largest. Sequences were obtained from CD8+ T cells from PBMCs. Receptors originate from a human donor with multiple sclerosis. Both conserved end residues are part of each CDR3. Fields, in order: J gene, CDR3 length, V gene, clone size, D gene, CDR3 protein, CDR3 DNA. D genes are given only for firm matches. A row's size may be missing; if present it is once, few, many or a size class.

TRBJ1-6 | 15 | TRBV28 | NA | NA | CASSLLGDLGSPLHF | TGTGCCAGCAGTTTACTAGGGGACCTAGGGTCACCCCTCCACTTT
TRBJ2-7 | 16 | TRBV29-1 | once | TRBD1 | CSVEDRARTGNYEQYF | TGCAGCGTTGAGGACAGGGCCCGGACGGGCAATTACGAGCAGTACTTC
TRBJ1-4 | 17 | TRBV18 | NA | NA | CASSPSGDPATNEKLFF | TGTGCCAGCTCACCCTCGGGCGACCCCGCAACTAATGAAAAACTGTTTTTT
TRBJ2-5 | 15 | TRBV7-9 | NA | NA | CASSSALGPSETQYF | TGTGCCAGCAGCTCCGCCCTGGGGCCCTCGGAGACCCAGTACTTC
TRBJ2-1 | 13 | TRBV27 | NA | TRBD1 | CASSFWDREFEFF | TGTGCCAGCAGTTTTTGGGACAGGGAATTTGAGTTCTTC
TRBJ1-1 | 14 | TRBV19 | NA | NA | CASSDLGLRTEAFF | TGTGCCAGTAGCGACCTGGGACTAAGGACTGAAGCTTTCTTT
TRBJ2-7 | 11 | TRBV6-5 | NA | NA | CAAYSGYEQYF | TGTGCCGCTTACAGCGGGTACGAGCAGTACTTC
TRBJ2-3 | 14 | TRBV27 | NA | NA | CASSFAGESDTQYF | TGTGCCAGCAGTTTCGCAGGGGAGTCAGATACGCAGTATTTT
TRBJ1-2 | 15 | TRBV7-9 | NA | TRBD1 | CASSLDDRDRDGYTF | TGTGCCAGCAGCTTAGACGACAGGGATCGGGATGGCTACACCTTC
TRBJ2-7 | 13 | TRBV10-2 | NA | TRBD2 | CASSWTSNYEQYF | TGCGCCAGCAGTTGGACTAGTAACTACGAGCAGTACTTC
TRBJ2-5 | 14 | TRBV5-6 | NA | NA | CASSFYSESETQYF | TGTGCCAGCAGCTTTTATAGTGAATCTGAGACCCAGTACTTC
TRBJ1-5 | 15 | TRBV2 | NA | NA | CASSAKGEGHQPQHF | TGTGCCAGCAGTGCAAAAGGGGAGGGGCACCAGCCCCAGCATTTT